A selection of T cell receptor beta chains follows, all from one sample in a study of shared clonotypes between healthy human individuals. Assay: immunoSEQ multiplex PCR; the TCRdb copy retains only in-frame clones and omits some. The sample lists roughly 2 million clones; roughly 94% were seen once. Sample: naive CD4+ T cells sorted from blood. The origin of the receptors is a man younger than 35 in good health. CDR3s include the opening cysteine and the closing phenylalanine or tryptophan. The order of the fields is V gene, J gene, CDR3 protein.

TRBV2	TRBJ2-3	CASSMSGITDTQYF
TRBV30	TRBJ2-7	CAWSVGPTREKQYF
TRBV29-1	TRBJ1-2	CSVDSNYGYTF
TRBV7-9	TRBJ1-1	CASSPDGPQNTEAFF
TRBV28	TRBJ2-5	CASSGGRQETQYF
TRBV5-4	TRBJ2-1	CASSLGISGGYNEQFF
TRBV19	TRBJ2-7	CASSPSDGSYGEQYF
TRBV18	TRBJ2-7	CASSPPAGEQYF
TRBV20-1	TRBJ1-4	CSAPDNEKLFF
TRBV29-1	TRBJ2-3	CSVVGRYTDTQYF
TRBV4-1	TRBJ1-2	CASSVQGRYGYTF
TRBV5-1	TRBJ2-2	CASSLAMDTGELFF
TRBV11-2	TRBJ1-1	CASSSRGQGALGWTEAFF